This T cell receptor (beta chain) came from a study of T cells after yellow fever vaccination. Study-wide results and limits: There was a possibility that FACS-sorted repertoires contained abundant clonotypes contaminating from the bulk population.

MiXCR, run by TCRdb on the 5' RACE reads, gives a single entry per CDR3 protein. In the table there are 450,000 to 550,000 distinct CDR3 sequences, around 21% of which are singletons. The germline CDR1 and CDR2 sequences are KGHSH and LQKENI. The length of the CDR3 is 16 residues. V lost 2 bases, J lost 6 bases, and 8 bases stayed unmatched. About this clonotype itself: Its antigen is undetermined.

V gene TRBV18 combines with J gene TRBJ2-1, with 9 bases that match TRBD2. This receptor was identified in a young man who received the YFV17D yellow fever vaccine. This sample comprised PBMCs, obtained 15 days after the yellow fever booster vaccination. CDR3 protein: CASSPVLSGRRNEQFF. The CDR3 DNA reads as TGTGCCAGCTCACCAGTGCTAAGCGGGAGGCGCAATGAGCAGTTCTTC.